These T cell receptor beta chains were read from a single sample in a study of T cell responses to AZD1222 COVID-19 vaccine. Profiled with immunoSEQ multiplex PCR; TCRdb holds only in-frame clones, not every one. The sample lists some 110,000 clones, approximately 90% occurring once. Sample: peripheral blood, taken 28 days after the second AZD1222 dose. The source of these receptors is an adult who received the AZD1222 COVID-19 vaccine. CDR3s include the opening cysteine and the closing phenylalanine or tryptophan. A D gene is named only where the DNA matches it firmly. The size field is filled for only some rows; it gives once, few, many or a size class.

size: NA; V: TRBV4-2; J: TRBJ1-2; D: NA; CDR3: CASSQEGGWANYGYTF; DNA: TGTGCCAGCAGCCAAGAAGGAGGGTGGGCTAACTATGGCTACACCTTC
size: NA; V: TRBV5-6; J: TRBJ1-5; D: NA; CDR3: CASSLGFQPQHF; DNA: TGTGCCAGCAGCCTCGGTTTTCAGCCCCAGCATTTT
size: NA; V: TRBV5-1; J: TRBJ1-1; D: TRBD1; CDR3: CASSRGQGAATEAFF; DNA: TGCGCCAGCAGCCGGGGACAGGGGGCGGCCACTGAAGCTTTCTTT
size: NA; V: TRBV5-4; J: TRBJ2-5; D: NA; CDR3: CASSQPGIHGETQYF; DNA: TGTGCCAGCAGCCAACCAGGGATTCATGGGGAGACCCAGTACTTC
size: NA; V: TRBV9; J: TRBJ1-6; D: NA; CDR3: CASSVGDPPLGSPLHF; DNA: TGTGCCAGCAGCGTAGGAGACCCTCCTCTCGGTTCACCCCTCCACTTT
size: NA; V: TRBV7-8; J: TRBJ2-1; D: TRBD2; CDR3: CASSHGGAYNEQFF; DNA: TGTGCCAGCAGCCACGGGGGGGCCTACAATGAGCAGTTCTTC
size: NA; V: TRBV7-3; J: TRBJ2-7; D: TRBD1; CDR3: CASSYQTGEAYEQYF; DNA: TGTGCCAGCAGCTACCAGACAGGGGAAGCCTACGAGCAGTACTTC
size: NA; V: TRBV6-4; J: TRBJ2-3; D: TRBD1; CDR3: CASSLQGLHTDTQYF; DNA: TGTGCCAGCAGCTTACAGGGGCTCCACACAGATACGCAGTATTTT
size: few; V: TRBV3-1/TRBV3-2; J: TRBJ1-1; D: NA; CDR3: CASSPTGGRRAFF; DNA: TGTGCCAGCAGCCCTACTGGTGGCAGGCGGGCTTTCTTT
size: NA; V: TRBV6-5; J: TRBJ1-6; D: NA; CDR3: CASRTVAGGNSPLHF; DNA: TGTGCCAGCAGAACCGTGGCGGGTGGGAATTCACCCCTCCACTTT
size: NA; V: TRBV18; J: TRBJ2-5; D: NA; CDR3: CASSQTLGETQYF; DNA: TGTGCCAGCTCACAGACCCTTGGGGAGACCCAGTACTTC
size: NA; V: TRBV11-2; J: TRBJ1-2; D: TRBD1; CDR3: CASRDRGLNYGYTF; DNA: TGTGCCAGCCGCGACAGGGGACTGAACTATGGCTACACCTTC
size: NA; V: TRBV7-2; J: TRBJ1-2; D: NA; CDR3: CASSSLVGGGHGYTF; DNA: TGTGCCAGCAGCTCATTGGTAGGGGGGGGACATGGCTACACCTTC
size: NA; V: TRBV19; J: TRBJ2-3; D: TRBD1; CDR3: CASSMTGGYGDTQYF; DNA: TGTGCCAGTAGTATGACAGGGGGGTACGGGGATACGCAGTATTTT
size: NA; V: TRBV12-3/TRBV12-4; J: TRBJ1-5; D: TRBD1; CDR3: CASSPGQGHGRDF; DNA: TGTGCCAGCAGCCCGGGACAGGGGCACGGTAGGGATTTT
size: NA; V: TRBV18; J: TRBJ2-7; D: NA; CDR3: CASSPLSGSSEQYF; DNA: TGTGCCAGCTCACCACTCTCAGGGTCGAGCGAGCAGTACTTC
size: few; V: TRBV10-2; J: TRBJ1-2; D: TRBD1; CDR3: CASSERGGGGGYTF; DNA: TGCGCCAGCAGTGAGCGGGGAGGGGGCGGTGGCTACACCTTC
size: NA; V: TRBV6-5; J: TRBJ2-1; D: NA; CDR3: CASSYFASSYNEQFF; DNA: TGTGCCAGCAGTTATTTCGCAAGCTCCTACAATGAGCAGTTCTTC
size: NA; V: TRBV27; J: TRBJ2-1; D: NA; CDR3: CASSPPGNYNEQFF; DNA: TGTGCCAGCAGCCCTCCAGGGAATTACAATGAGCAGTTCTTC
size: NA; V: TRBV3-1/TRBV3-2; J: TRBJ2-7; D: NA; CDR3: CASSQVTYEQYF; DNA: TGTGCCAGCAGCCAAGTCACATACGAGCAGTACTTC
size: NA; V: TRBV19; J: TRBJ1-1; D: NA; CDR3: CASSIRWSSTEAFF; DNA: TGTGCCAGTAGTATTAGATGGAGTTCCACTGAAGCTTTCTTT
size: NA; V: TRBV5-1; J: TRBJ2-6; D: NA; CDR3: CASRAWVPGANVLTF; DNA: TGCGCCAGCAGGGCGTGGGTCCCTGGGGCCAACGTCCTGACTTTC
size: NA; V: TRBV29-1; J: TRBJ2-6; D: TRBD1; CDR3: CSVTGQGARGANVLTF; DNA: TGCAGCGTTACTGGACAGGGGGCGCGAGGGGCCAACGTCCTGACTTTC
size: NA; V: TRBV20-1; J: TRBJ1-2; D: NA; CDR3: CSARTVHGYTF; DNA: TGCAGTGCCCGGACGGTACATGGCTACACCTTC
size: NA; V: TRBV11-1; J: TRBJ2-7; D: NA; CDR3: CASSLPGEQYF; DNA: TGTGCCAGCAGCCTACCCGGAGAGCAGTACTTC
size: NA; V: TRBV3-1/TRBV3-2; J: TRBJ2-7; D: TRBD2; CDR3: CASSQEREVYEQYF; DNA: TGTGCCAGCAGCCAAGAGCGGGAGGTGTACGAGCAGTACTTC
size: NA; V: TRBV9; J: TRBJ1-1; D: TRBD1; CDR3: CASSFEGTGSTEAFF; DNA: TGTGCCAGCAGCTTCGAGGGGACAGGGAGCACTGAAGCTTTCTTT
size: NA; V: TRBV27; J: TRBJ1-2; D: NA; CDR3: CASSFSHNYGYTF; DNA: TGTGCCAGCAGTTTCTCCCATAACTATGGCTACACCTTC
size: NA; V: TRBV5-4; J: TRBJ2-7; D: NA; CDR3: CASSTAGSGRYEQYF; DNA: TGTGCCAGCAGCACGGCCGGGTCCGGGCGCTACGAGCAGTACTTC
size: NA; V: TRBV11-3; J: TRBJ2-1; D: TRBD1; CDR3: CASSFQRTGVYEQFF; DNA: TGTGCCAGCAGCTTCCAGCGGACAGGGGTCTATGAGCAGTTCTTC
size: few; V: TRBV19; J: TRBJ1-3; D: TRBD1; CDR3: CASSIVSADRGHTIYF; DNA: TGTGCCAGTAGTATAGTCTCGGCGGACAGGGGGCACACCATATATTTT
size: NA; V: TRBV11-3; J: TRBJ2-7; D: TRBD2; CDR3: CASSSGRGGRTWFAYEQYF; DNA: TGTGCCAGCAGCTCGGGTAGAGGCGGGAGGACTTGGTTTGCGTACGAGCAGTACTTC
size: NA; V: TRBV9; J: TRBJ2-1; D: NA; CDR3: CASSVGGSINEQFF; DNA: TGTGCCAGCAGCGTAGGGGGTAGTATCAATGAGCAGTTCTTC
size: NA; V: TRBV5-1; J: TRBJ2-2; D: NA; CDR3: CASSLGATGELFF; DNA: TGCGCCAGCAGCTTGGGAGCCACCGGGGAGCTGTTTTTT
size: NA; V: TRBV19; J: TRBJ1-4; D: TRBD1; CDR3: CASRSGQGFEKLFF; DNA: TGTGCCAGTAGATCGGGACAGGGGTTTGAAAAACTGTTTTTT
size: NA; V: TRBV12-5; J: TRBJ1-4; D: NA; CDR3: CASGLVPGQSFNEKLFF; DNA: TGTGCTAGTGGTTTGGTACCAGGACAGAGCTTTAATGAAAAACTGTTTTTT
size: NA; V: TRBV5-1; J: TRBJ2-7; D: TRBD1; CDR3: CASSHGTGRNYEQYF; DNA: TGCGCCAGCAGCCATGGGACAGGGCGGAACTACGAGCAGTACTTC
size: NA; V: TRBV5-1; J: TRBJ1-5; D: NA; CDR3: CASSPSSWGQPQHF; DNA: TGCGCCAGCAGCCCTTCGAGTTGGGGTCAGCCCCAGCATTTT
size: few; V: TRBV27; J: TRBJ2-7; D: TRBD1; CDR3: CASSFPGQGPYEQYF; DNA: TGTGCCAGCAGTTTCCCGGGACAGGGTCCTTACGAGCAGTACTTC
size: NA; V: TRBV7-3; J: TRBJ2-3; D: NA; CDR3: CASSLDQADTQYF; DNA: TGTGCCAGCAGCTTAGATCAGGCAGATACGCAGTATTTT
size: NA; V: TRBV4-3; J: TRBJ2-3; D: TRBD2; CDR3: CASSQPDPSGRAGTDTQYF; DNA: TGCGCCAGCAGCCAACCCGACCCCAGCGGGAGGGCAGGGACAGATACGCAGTATTTT
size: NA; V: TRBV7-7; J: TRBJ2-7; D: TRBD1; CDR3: CASSLGEVGQGYEQYF; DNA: TGTGCTAGCAGCTTAGGAGAGGTGGGACAGGGCTACGAGCAGTACTTC
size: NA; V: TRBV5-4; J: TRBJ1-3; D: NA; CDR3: CASRPRGSGNTIYF; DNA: TGTGCCAGCAGACCCAGGGGATCTGGAAACACCATATATTTT
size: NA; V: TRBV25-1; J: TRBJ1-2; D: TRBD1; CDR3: CASSELGGTNYGYTF; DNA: TGTGCCAGCAGTGAACTAGGGGGCACTAACTATGGCTACACCTTC
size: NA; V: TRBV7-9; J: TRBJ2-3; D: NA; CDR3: CASSLVGNRGDTQYF; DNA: TGTGCCAGCAGCTTAGTTGGCAATAGAGGGGATACGCAGTATTTT